The next 17 T cell receptor beta chains were all read from a single sample in a study of chemoradiotherapy in HPV16-positive cancers. Libraries were prepared by immunoSEQ multiplex PCR; TCRdb keeps only in-frame clonotypes and omits some of them. This sample has about 5,000 clones, with roughly 95% found just once. This specimen consisted of tumor tissue, obtained from a patient who underwent chemoradiotherapy. These receptors all come from a human donor with HPV-associated anogenital cancer.

The gene calls are TRBV6-6 and TRBJ1-1, with a possible D match to TRBD1 (6 bases). Trimming removed 0 bases from V and 1 base from J, with 9 bases in between. The CDR3 runs 15 residues. Germline values: CDR1 MNHNY, CDR2 SVGAGI (reference sequence). CDR3 region: CASSYSVTGNTEAFF. CDR3 sequence (DNA): TGTGCCAGCAGTTACTCGGTGACAGGGAACACTGAAGCTTTCTTT.

The chain recombines TRBV11-3 with TRBJ2-7; D possibly corresponds to TRBD2 (5 bases). Trimming left V 5 bases short and J 0 bases short, with 20 bases between. There are 17 residues in the CDR3. Germline V gives CDR1 SGHNT, CDR2 YENEEA. The CDR3 sequence: CASSPYSRELTSYEQYF. In DNA form, the CDR3 reads TGTGCCAGCAGCCCCTACTCACGGGAACTGACCTCCTACGAGCAGTACTTC.

The rearrangement links TRBV2 to TRBJ2-7; 9 bases line up with TRBD1. V was pared by 4 bases and J by 2 bases, with 0 bases of the junction left unmatched. The germline V gene encodes CDR1 SNHLY and CDR2 FYNNEI. This CDR3 contains 13 residues. CDR3 coding DNA: TGTGCCAGCAGTGGGGACAGGGCCTACGAGCAGTACTTC. It is translated as CASSGDRAYEQYF.

The rearrangement links TRBV29-1 to TRBJ1-1, with a weak D call TRBD1 (5 bases). Trimming shortened V by 7 bases and J by 4 bases, and 16 bases separated the two germline ends. Germline V gene lookup returns CDR1 SQVTM and CDR2 ANQGSEA. CDR3 length: 13 amino acids. The CDR3 DNA reads TGCAGCGGCGGAAGGGACGCGGGCACTGAAGCTTTCTTT. It yields the protein CSGGRDAGTEAFF.

The rearrangement uses TRBV9 and TRBJ2-1, with TRBD1 identical over 10 bases. Losses at the gene ends were 1 base for V and 7 bases for J; bases not matched to a gene: 8. Germline CDR1 SGDLS, CDR2 YYNGEE. The CDR3 loop spans 16 amino acids. CDR3 region: CASSVMSDRGDNEQFF. CDR3 coding DNA: TGTGCCAGCAGCGTAATGTCGGACAGGGGGGATAATGAGCAGTTCTTC.

CDR3 nucleotides: TGTGCCAGCAGTGAACGGCTGCTAGCCAAGAACAATGAGCAGTTCTTC. It specifies CASSERLLAKNNEQFF. V usage is TRBV6-1 and J usage is TRBJ2-1; a possible D gene is TRBD2 (5 bases). V lost 2 bases to trimming and J lost 5 bases, with 16 bases between them. CDR3 size: 16 residues. In germline, CDR1 is MNHNS, CDR2 SASEGT.

V usage is TRBV30 and J usage is TRBJ2-6, with TRBD1 matching over 8 bases. Germline CDR1 GTSNPN, CDR2 SVGIG (reference sequence). There are 14 residues in the CDR3. The J segment lost 3 bases and the V segment lost 6 bases, leaving 4 bases of the junction unmatched. CDR3 bases: TGTGCCTGCCAGGGGGCTGGTGGGGCCAACGTCCTGACTTTC. Translated: CACQGAGGANVLTF.

V usage is TRBV6-6 and J usage is TRBJ1-5; D possibly corresponds to TRBD1 (5 bases). V was cut by 2 bases and J by 2 bases, with 13 bases left in between. From germline, CDR1 is MNHNY and CDR2 SVGAGI (reference sequence). The CDR3 contains 16 residues. The CDR3 spells CASSYPGGAGNQPQHF. The CDR3 region has the DNA TGTGCCAGCAGTTACCCCGGAGGGGCGGGCAATCAGCCCCAGCATTTT.

The DNA for the CDR3 is TGTGCCAGCAAAAAAGCAGGGGGGGAAGCTTTCTTT. This codes for CASKKAGGEAFF. V and J are TRBV7-9 and TRBJ1-1; TRBD1 matches 7 bases. The ends lost 7 bases at V and 8 bases at J; junction bases unmatched: 7. Germline CDR1 SEHNR, CDR2 FQNEAQ (reference sequence). This CDR3 is built from 12 residues.

This chain joins TRBV5-6 and TRBJ2-1, with TRBD2 matching over 8 bases. The CDR3 totals 16 residues. Looked up from germline, CDR1 is SGHDT and CDR2 is YYEEEE. Losses at the gene ends were 3 bases for V and 2 bases for J; bases not matched to a gene: 7. The CDR3 here is CASSSDSGATYNEQFF. The CDR3, as DNA: TGTGCCAGCAGCTCGGATAGCGGGGCAACCTACAATGAGCAGTTCTTC. The full variable domain, in which reference TRBV5-6 and TRBJ2-1 provide the parts outside the CDR3, is DAGVTQSPTHLIKTRGQQVTLRCSPKSGHDTVSWYQQALGQGPQFIFQYYEEEERQRGNFPDRFSGHQFPNYSSELNVNALLLGDSALYLCASSSDSGATYNEQFFGPGTRLTVL.

The chain employs TRBV6-6 and TRBJ1-3; 9 bases match TRBD1. V shed 6 bases, J shed 0 bases, and the junction held 3 bases outside the gene matches. The CDR3 sequence is 15 residues long. Germline V lookup: CDR1 MNHNY, CDR2 SVGAGI (reference sequence). The CDR3 protein is CASSGTGPSGNTIYF. The CDR3 DNA reads TGTGCCAGCAGCGGGACAGGGCCCTCTGGAAACACCATATATTTT.

This chain connects TRBV5-4 to TRBJ2-7, with D perhaps matching TRBD2 (6 bases). The ends were cut back, 0 bases at V and 5 bases at J, with 15 bases in the middle. This CDR3 region has 15 residues. In germline, CDR1 is SGHNT, CDR2 YYREEE (reference sequence). CDR3 region: CASSLGGTGGDEQYF. In DNA form, the CDR3 reads TGTGCCAGCAGCTTGGGAGGCACAGGAGGGGACGAGCAGTACTTC.

This sequence joins TRBV10-3 and TRBJ1-1; possibly TRBD1 for D (6 bases). Trimming took off 3 bases at V and 1 base at J, with 12 bases between the two ends. The CDR3 runs 15 residues. CDR1 and CDR2 (germline): ENHRY, SYGVKD. Written as DNA, the CDR3 is TGTGCCATCAGTGAACTGACAGGACCGAACACTGAAGCTTTCTTT. This sequence encodes CAISELTGPNTEAFF.

This chain links TRBV6-1 with TRBJ1-1, with D hard to call. The CDR3 is 14 residues long. CDR1 and CDR2 (germline): MNHNS, SASEGT. V lost 0 bases, J lost 1 base, and 6 bases lay in between. DNA for the CDR3: TGTGCCAGCAGTGAAGCGGGGAAGAACACTGAAGCTTTCTTT. This codes for CASSEAGKNTEAFF.

This chain connects TRBV10-3 to TRBJ2-5; maybe TRBD2 (6 bases). The CDR3 consists of 14 residues. Trimming left V 5 bases short and J 3 bases short, with 13 bases between. Germline CDR1 reads ENHRY; CDR2 reads SYGVKD. As DNA, the CDR3 is TGTGCCATCAGTTTTAGCGGAGCTGAAGAGACCCAGTACTTC. It is translated as CAISFSGAEETQYF.

This chain joins TRBV28 and TRBJ1-2, with 10 bases fitting TRBD1. The CDR3 loop spans 17 amino acids. The V gene's germline CDR1 is MDHEN and CDR2 SYDVKM. J was trimmed by 8 bases and V by 1 base; bases with no gene match: 13. The CDR3 coding sequence is TGTGCCAGCAGTTTATTTAAGGGGACAGGGGCCTACAGGGGCTACACCTTC. It translates to CASSLFKGTGAYRGYTF.

This clone is a singleton in its sample. The genes are TRBV15 and TRBJ1-5, with D possibly matching TRBD1 (5 bases). The V gene's germline CDR1 is LNHNV and CDR2 YYDKDF (reference sequence). Trimming shortened V by 1 base and J by 7 bases, and 11 bases separated the two germline ends. CDR3 length: 14 residues. CDR3 nucleotide sequence: TGTGCCACCAGCAGAGGCAGGGCCGGACAGCCCCAGCATTTT. Translated, it gives CATSRGRAGQPQHF.